The 5 T cell receptor beta chains reported below all come from one sample, sequenced in a study of lymphopenia after photon versus proton radiotherapy. TCRdb keeps only in-frame clones here, not all; method: immunoSEQ multiplex PCR. The table lists 150,000 or so clones, approximately 90% of them singletons. The input for sequencing was peripheral blood, taken from a patient treated with photon-based radiotherapy. The source of these receptors is a man aged 50-59 years with gastric cancer.

The chain uses TRBV7-9 and TRBJ2-2; D is perhaps TRBD2 (5 bases). CDR3 length: 16 amino acids. Germline loops: CDR1 SEHNR, CDR2 FQNEAQ (reference sequence). V was trimmed by 1 base and J by 4 bases, leaving 13 bases between them. CDR3 loop: CASSLEAKAVTGELFF. Written as DNA, the CDR3 is TGTGCCAGCAGCTTAGAAGCCAAAGCGGTCACCGGGGAGCTGTTTTTT.

J is TRBJ2-1 and V is TRBV11-2, with 8 bases that match TRBD2. J lost 3 bases, V lost 8 bases, and 6 bases had no gene match. The CDR3 loop spans 14 amino acids. The germline V gene has CDR1 SGHAT and CDR2 FQNNGV. The CDR3 DNA reads TGTGCCAGCTCCGGGAGGGCCGTCTACAATGAGCAGTTCTTC. Protein product: CASSGRAVYNEQFF.

This CDR3 reads CASSWLGQSEAFF. In nucleotides, the CDR3 is TGTGCCAGCAGCTGGTTGGGACAATCTGAAGCTTTCTTT. The chain uses TRBV7-8 and TRBJ1-1, with D perhaps TRBD1 (6 bases). The CDR3 is 13 amino acids. The germline V gene has CDR1 SGHVS and CDR2 FQNEAQ. The ends were cut back, 4 bases at V and 6 bases at J, with 12 bases in the middle.

This clone was seen a handful of times. This chain links TRBV7-9 with TRBJ2-2, with TRBD2 as a possible D gene (5 bases). The length of the CDR3 is 18 residues. CDR1 and CDR2 from the germline V gene are SEHNR and FQNEAQ (reference sequence). The V gene lost 5 bases and the J gene lost 2 bases, with 21 bases spanning the gap. The chain's CDR3 is CASSGHRRWELNTGELFF. The CDR3 DNA follows: TGTGCCAGCAGCGGCCACCGTAGGTGGGAGCTCAACACCGGGGAGCTGTTTTTT.

The chain couples TRBV14 to TRBJ1-1, with TRBD1 matching over 8 bases. There are 14 residues in the CDR3. CDR1 and CDR2 from the germline V gene are SGHDN and FVKESK. Unmatched junction bases numbered 5, after V lost 3 bases and J lost 5 bases. The CDR3 loop is CASSHRGQATEAFF. Written as DNA, the CDR3 is TGTGCCAGCAGCCACAGGGGGCAAGCAACTGAAGCTTTCTTT. Full variable domain (outside the CDR3, taken from reference TRBV14 and TRBJ1-1): EAGVTQFPSHSVIEKGQTVTLRCDPISGHDNLYWYRRVMGKEIKFLLHFVKESKQDESGMPNNRFLAERTGGTYSTLKVQPAELEDSGVYFCASSHRGQATEAFFGQGTRLTVV.